The 17 T cell receptor beta chains in this list originate from one sample, sequenced in a study of T cells in Graves' hyperthyroidism and ophthalmopathy. Amplified TCR beta CDR3 regions came from RNA transcripts. HTBI primers were the set used in a first-round RT-PCR of the TCR CDR3. Using its own MiXCR run on the multiplex PCR reads, TCRdb lists one record per CDR3 protein. The table lists a few hundred thousand distinct CDR3 sequences, around 20% of them singletons. What was sequenced was blood. All receptors come from a man aged 18 to 29 with Graves' hyperthyroidism.

This chain uses TRBV6-2 or TRBV6-3 with TRBJ1-1, with D unclear. There are 18 residues in the CDR3. V was trimmed by 4 bases and J by 0 bases, leaving 21 bases between them. Germline-derived CDR1 and CDR2 are MNHEY and SVGEGT. The CDR3 sequence: CASSWPPRLGSMNTEAFF. Here the CDR3 DNA reads TGTGCCAGCAGTTGGCCCCCCCGTCTGGGCAGCATGAACACTGAAGCTTTCTTT.

This clonotype was seen a handful of times. The chain has TRBV18 and TRBJ1-1; D is unresolved. V was trimmed by 3 bases and J by 1 base, leaving 18 bases between them. CDR3 length equals 17 residues. Germline V gene data show CDR1 as KGHSH and CDR2 as LQKENI. The CDR3 sequence is CASSPLMGVDSNTEAFF. The CDR3 region has the DNA TGTGCCAGCTCACCCCTCATGGGCGTTGATTCGAACACTGAAGCTTTCTTT.

J is TRBJ2-2 and V is TRBV12-5; 10 bases are shared with TRBD2. The germline V gene encodes CDR1 LGHNT and CDR2 FRNRAP. With V trimmed by 3 bases and J by 0 bases, 4 bases remained unmatched. CDR3 size: 17 residues. The CDR3 coding sequence is TGTGCTAGTGGTTTTGAAGGACTAGCGGCGAACACCGGGGAGCTGTTTTTT. Its translation is CASGFEGLAANTGELFF.

The chain has TRBV2 and TRBJ1-6; D gene ambiguous. Trimming left V 2 bases short and J 6 bases short, with 5 bases between. The CDR3 runs to 13 residues. Germline CDR1 is SNHLY and CDR2 is FYNNEI. Written as DNA, the CDR3 is TGTGCCAGCAGTGAACAGTTTAATTCACCCCTCCACTTT. Translated: CASSEQFNSPLHF.

This clonotype was seen only a few times. The V and J genes are TRBV4-1 and TRBJ2-7, with 7 bases that match TRBD2. CDR1 is MGHRA, CDR2 YSYEKL, per germline. V was pared by 1 base and J by 6 bases, with 9 bases of the junction left unmatched. This CDR3 is built from 15 residues. DNA of the CDR3: TGCGCCAGCAGCCAAGGGCTAGCGGCTACGGTCGAGCAGTACTTC. It encodes CASSQGLAATVEQYF.

This clonotype was counted a few times. At one of its ends the junction is not consistent with the germline gene, which may arise from a read error. The chain employs TRBV5-1 and TRBJ1-2; 8 bases map to TRBD1. Germline CDR1 reads SGHRS; CDR2 reads YFSETQ. This CDR3 contains 16 residues. The DNA of the CDR3 is TGCGTCAGCAGCTCGGACAGGGACCGAACTAACTATGGCTACACCTTC. Amino acids: CVSSSDRDRTNYGYTF.

This clonotype appeared many times. This chain uses TRBV28 with TRBJ2-7; 9 nucleotides line up with TRBD1. Trimming took 4 bases from V and 2 from J; bases not matched to a gene: 6. There are 15 residues in the CDR3. Germline V gene lookup returns CDR1 MDHEN and CDR2 SYDVKM. CDR3 residues: CASSSGQGTPYEQYF. The CDR3 DNA is TGTGCCAGCAGTTCCGGACAGGGGACACCCTACGAGCAGTACTTC.

In its sample, this clonotype was seen a few times. The V and J genes are TRBV3-1 and TRBJ2-5, with 11 bases that match TRBD2. Germline trimming cut 4 bases from V and 0 bases from J; bases unmatched to any gene: 10. The CDR3 is made up of 18 amino acids. The germline CDR1 and CDR2 sequences are LGHDT and YNNKEL (reference sequence). Here the CDR3 reads CASSPTGTSGLYQETQYF. CDR3 DNA sequence: TGTGCCAGCAGCCCAACCGGGACTAGCGGATTATACCAAGAGACCCAGTACTTC.

This clonotype was recorded a few times. This sequence joins TRBV20-1 and TRBJ1-2, with D hard to call. V was clipped by 1 base and J by 6 bases, with 9 bases between them. The CDR3 sequence is 12 residues long. The germline CDR1 and CDR2 sequences are DFQATT and SNEGSKA (reference sequence). CDR3 protein: CSARVAVNGYTF. The CDR3 DNA reads as TGCAGTGCTAGAGTGGCCGTGAATGGCTACACCTTC.

This clonotype was counted ten times or more. The chain has TRBV9 and TRBJ1-2; no firm D call. Germline V gene lookup returns CDR1 SGDLS and CDR2 YYNGEE. The length of the CDR3 is 15 residues. Trimming cost V 0 bases and J 2 bases, with 11 bases left between them. CDR3 protein: CASSVDGRRNYGYTF. Written as DNA, the CDR3 is TGTGCCAGCAGCGTAGACGGTCGGAGGAACTATGGCTACACCTTC.

This clonotype showed up many times. V gene TRBV9 combines with J gene TRBJ2-7; D is ambiguous. V lost 4 bases to trimming and J lost 2 bases, with 10 bases between them. The CDR3 is made up of 13 amino acids. CDR1 SGDLS and CDR2 YYNGEE come from the germline V gene. The CDR3 DNA follows: TGTGCCAGCAGCTTTGAACCTGCCTACGAGCAGTACTTC. This encodes CASSFEPAYEQYF.

The table lists this clonotype with many counts. The V call is TRBV2, the J call TRBJ2-7, with D unresolved. Germline assignment: CDR1 SNHLY and CDR2 FYNNEI. The CDR3 spans 14 residues. The ends were cut back, 0 bases at V and 4 bases at J, with 10 bases in the middle. The CDR3 DNA sequence: TGTGCCAGCAGTGAAGCGCTTAATGGTTACGAGCAGTACTTC. Translating it yields CASSEALNGYEQYF.

The chain employs TRBV2 and TRBJ2-4; 9 bases are shared with TRBD1. Germline CDR1 and CDR2: SNHLY and FYNNEI. CDR3 size: 17 residues. V lost 4 bases to trimming and J lost 2 bases; unmatched junction nucleotides: 9. This CDR3 reads CASSGGTGRPTKNIQYF. The DNA of the CDR3 is TGTGCCAGCAGTGGCGGGACAGGGAGGCCTACCAAAAACATTCAGTACTTC.

The sample holds many counts of this clonotype. The chain links TRBV28 to TRBJ2-7, with D possibly being TRBD1 or TRBD2 (5 bases each). This CDR3 is built from 16 residues. The V gene's germline CDR1 is MDHEN and CDR2 SYDVKM. V shed 6 bases and J shed 4 bases, with 22 bases lying between them. Here the CDR3 reads CASSPFRDGVTYEQYF. The DNA of the CDR3 is TGTGCCAGCAGCCCTTTTAGGGACGGAGTCACGTACGAGCAGTACTTC.

The chain combines TRBV28 with TRBJ2-7; no definite D call. V lost 4 bases and J 3 bases, leaving 16 bases between the germline ends. Germline CDR1 reads MDHEN; CDR2 reads SYDVKM. The length of the CDR3 is 15 residues. The CDR3 loop is CASSSPAANNYEQYF. The CDR3, as DNA: TGTGCCAGCAGTTCCCCGGCAGCGAACAACTACGAGCAGTACTTC.

Many counts were recorded for this clonotype. The chain uses TRBV28 and TRBJ1-2, with D uncertain. Trimming removed 2 bases from V and 0 bases from J, with 13 bases in between. The CDR3 has 16 residues. Germline lookup yields CDR1 MDHEN and CDR2 SYDVKM. CDR3 amino acids: CASSLNPAIANYGYTF. For the CDR3, the DNA is TGTGCCAGCAGTTTAAACCCCGCCATAGCTAACTATGGCTACACCTTC.

For this clonotype: In this CDR3 the conserved last residue, phenylalanine or tryptophan, is missing, so a read error is likely. The chain combines TRBV6-1 with TRBJ1-1; D not certain. Trimming stripped 7 bases from V and 2 bases from J, with 14 bases between. The CDR3 is 14 residues long. From germline, CDR1 is MNHNS and CDR2 SASEGT. Here the CDR3 reads CASMKSALNTEAFY. The DNA of the CDR3 is TGTGCCAGCATGAAGAGCGCCCTTAACACTGAAGCTTTCTAT.